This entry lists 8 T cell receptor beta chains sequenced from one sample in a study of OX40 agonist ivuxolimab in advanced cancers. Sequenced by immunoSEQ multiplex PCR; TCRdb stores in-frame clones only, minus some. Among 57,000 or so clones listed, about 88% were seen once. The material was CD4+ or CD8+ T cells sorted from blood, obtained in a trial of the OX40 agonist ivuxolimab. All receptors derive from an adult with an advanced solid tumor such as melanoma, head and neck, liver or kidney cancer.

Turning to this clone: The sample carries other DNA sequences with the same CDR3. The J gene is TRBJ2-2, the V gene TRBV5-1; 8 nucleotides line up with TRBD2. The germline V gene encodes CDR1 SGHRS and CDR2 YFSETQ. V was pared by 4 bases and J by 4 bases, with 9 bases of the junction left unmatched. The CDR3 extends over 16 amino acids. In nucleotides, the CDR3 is TGCGCCAGCAGCCGGGAGGGCACTAGCGGCACCGGGGAGCTGTTTTTT. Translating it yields CASSREGTSGTGELFF.

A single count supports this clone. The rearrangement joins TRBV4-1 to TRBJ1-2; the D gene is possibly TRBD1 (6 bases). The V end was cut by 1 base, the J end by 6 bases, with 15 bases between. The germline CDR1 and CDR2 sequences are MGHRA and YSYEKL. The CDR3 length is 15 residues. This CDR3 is CASSQGRGALDGYTF. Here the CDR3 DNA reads TGCGCCAGCAGCCAAGGGCGGGGGGCATTGGATGGCTACACCTTC.

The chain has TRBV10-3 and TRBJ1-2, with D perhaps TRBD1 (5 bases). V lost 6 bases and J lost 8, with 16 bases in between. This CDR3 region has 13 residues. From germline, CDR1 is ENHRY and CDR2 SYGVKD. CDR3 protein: CAIRTGQAGGYTF. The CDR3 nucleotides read TGTGCCATCAGGACGGGGCAGGCGGGAGGCTACACCTTC.

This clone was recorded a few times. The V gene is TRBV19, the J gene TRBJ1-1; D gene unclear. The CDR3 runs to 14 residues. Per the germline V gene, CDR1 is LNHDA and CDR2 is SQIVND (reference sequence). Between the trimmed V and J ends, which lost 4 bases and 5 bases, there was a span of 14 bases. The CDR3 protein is CASSTTRVVTEAFF. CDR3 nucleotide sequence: TGTGCCAGTAGTACCACGCGCGTTGTAACTGAAGCTTTCTTT.

For the CDR3, the DNA is TGTGCCAGCAGTATAGGGGGTTCTGGGGCCAACGTCCTGACTTTC. It codes for CASSIGGSGANVLTF. The rearrangement joins TRBV27 to TRBJ2-6, with a tentative D call TRBD1 (6 bases). There are 15 residues in the CDR3. CDR1 is MNHEY, CDR2 SMNVEV, per germline (reference sequence). V gave up 5 bases and J gave up 1 base, with 9 bases separating them.

The CDR3 nucleotides read TGTGCCAGCAGTCCCCGAGGACAGGGTAACTACGAGCAGTACTTC. Its translation: CASSPRGQGNYEQYF. V is TRBV28 and J is TRBJ2-7, with 8 nucleotides matching TRBD1. CDR3 length: 15 amino acids. Germline-derived CDR1 and CDR2 are MDHEN and SYDVKM. J lost 3 bases, V lost 5 bases, and 9 bases had no gene match.

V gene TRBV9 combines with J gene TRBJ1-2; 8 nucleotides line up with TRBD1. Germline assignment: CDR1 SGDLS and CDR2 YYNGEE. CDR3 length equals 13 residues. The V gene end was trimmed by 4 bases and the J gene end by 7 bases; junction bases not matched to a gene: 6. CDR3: CASSRQGLRGYTF. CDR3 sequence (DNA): TGTGCCAGCAGCCGACAGGGGTTGCGTGGCTACACCTTC.

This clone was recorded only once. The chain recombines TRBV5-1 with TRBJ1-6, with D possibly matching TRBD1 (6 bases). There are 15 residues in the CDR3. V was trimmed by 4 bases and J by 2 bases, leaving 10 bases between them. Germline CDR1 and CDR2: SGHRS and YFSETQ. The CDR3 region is CASSTGRAYNSPLHF. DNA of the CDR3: TGCGCCAGCAGCACAGGGAGGGCCTATAATTCACCCCTCCACTTT.